The clone carrying this T cell receptor (beta chain) was seen ten or more times. At the time of active disease, bone marrow was collected from every patient. This record belongs to a study of read filtering for tumor transcriptome and immune sequencing. As for the study in general: RNA-seq yielded only roughly 75 to 1273 TCR reads, IR-seq about 4 to 10.27 million.

From roughly 390 ng of RNA, a library with molecular barcoded alpha/delta and beta/gamma adaptors was made. TCRdb reanalysed the reads using MiXCR and keeps one entry per CDR3 protein. This sample has approximately 24,000 distinct CDR3 sequences, with about 22% found just once. The source is a donor at least 40 years old with multiple myeloma. Sequenced sample: a population of CD138-negative cells sorted from bone marrow.

The CDR3 sequence: CASSSRGRNTEAFF. The CDR3, as DNA: TGTGCCAGCTCTAGCAGGGGGCGTAACACTGAAGCTTTCTTT. The chain carries TRBV28 and TRBJ1-1; TRBD1 matches at 8 bases. Germline CDR1 is MDHEN and CDR2 is SYDVKM. CDR3 length: 14 amino acids. The V and J ends lost 8 bases and 2 bases, in that order; junction bases with no gene match: 7. Variable domain in full (rest from reference TRBV28 and TRBJ1-1): DVKVTQSSRYLVKRTGEKVFLECVQDMDHENMFWYRQDPGLGLRLIYFSYDVKMKEKGDIPEGYSVSREKKERFSLILESASTNQTSMYLCASSSRGRNTEAFFGQGTRLTVV.